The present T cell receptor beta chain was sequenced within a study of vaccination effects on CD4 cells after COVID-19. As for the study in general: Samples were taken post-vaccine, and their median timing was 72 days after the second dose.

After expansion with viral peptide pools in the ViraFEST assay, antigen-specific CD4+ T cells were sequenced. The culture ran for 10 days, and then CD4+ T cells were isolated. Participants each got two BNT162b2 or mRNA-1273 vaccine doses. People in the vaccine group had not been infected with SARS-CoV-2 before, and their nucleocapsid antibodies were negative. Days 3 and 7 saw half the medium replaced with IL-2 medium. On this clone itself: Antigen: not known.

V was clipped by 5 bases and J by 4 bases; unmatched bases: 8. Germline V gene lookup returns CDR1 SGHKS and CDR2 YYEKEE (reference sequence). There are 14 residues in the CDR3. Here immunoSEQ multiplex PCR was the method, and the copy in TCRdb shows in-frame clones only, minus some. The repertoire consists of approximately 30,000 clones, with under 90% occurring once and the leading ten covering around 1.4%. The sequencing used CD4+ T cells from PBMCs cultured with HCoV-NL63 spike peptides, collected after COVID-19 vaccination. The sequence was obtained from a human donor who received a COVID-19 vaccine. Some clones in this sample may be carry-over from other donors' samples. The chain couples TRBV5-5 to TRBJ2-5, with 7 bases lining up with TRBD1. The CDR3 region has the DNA TGTGCCAGCAGTCGGGATCCAGGGGGAGAGACCCAGTACTTC. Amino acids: CASSRDPGGETQYF. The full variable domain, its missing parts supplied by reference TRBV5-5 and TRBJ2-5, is DAGVTQSPTHLIKTRGQQVTLRCSPISGHKSVSWYQQVLGQGPQFIFQYYEKEERGRGNFPDRFSARQFPNYSSELNVNALLLGDSALYLCASSRDPGGETQYFGPGTRLLVL.